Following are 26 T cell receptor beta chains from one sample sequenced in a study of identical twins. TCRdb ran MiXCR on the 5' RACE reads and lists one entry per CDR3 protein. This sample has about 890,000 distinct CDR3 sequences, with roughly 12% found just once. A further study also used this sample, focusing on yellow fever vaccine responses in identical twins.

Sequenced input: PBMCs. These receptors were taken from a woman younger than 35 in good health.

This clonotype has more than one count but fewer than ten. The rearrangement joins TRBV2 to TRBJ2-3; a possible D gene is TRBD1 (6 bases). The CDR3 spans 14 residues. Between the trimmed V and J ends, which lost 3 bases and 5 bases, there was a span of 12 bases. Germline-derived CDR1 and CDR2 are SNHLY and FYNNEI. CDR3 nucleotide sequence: TGTGCCAGCAGTGAGAACAGGGTTATAGATACGCAGTATTTT. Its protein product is CASSENRVIDTQYF. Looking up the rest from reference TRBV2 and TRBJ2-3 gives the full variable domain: EPEVTQTPSHQVTQMGQEVILRCVPISNHLYFYWYRQILGQKVEFLVSFYNNEISEKSEIFDDQFSVERPDGSNFTLKIRSTKLEDSAMYFCASSENRVIDTQYFGPGTRLTVL.

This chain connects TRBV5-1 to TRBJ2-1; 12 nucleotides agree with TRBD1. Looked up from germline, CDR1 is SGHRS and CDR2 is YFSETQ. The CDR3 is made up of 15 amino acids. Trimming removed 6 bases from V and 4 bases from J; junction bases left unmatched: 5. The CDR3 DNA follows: TGCGCCAGCACGATGGGACAGGGGGCTTACAATGAGCAGTTCTTC. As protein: CASTMGQGAYNEQFF.

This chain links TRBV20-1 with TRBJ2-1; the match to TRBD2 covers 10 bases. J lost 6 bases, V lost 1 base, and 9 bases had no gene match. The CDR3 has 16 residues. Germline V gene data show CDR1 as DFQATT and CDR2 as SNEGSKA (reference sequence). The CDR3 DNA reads TGCAGTGCTAGAGGGGCGGAGCGGGAGGGCCCCAATGAGCAGTTCTTC. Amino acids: CSARGAEREGPNEQFF.

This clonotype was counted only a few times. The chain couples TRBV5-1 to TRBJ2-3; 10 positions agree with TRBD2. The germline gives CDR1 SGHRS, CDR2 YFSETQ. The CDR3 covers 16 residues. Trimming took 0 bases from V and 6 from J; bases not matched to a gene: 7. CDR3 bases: TGCGCCAGCAGCTTGGCCCGAGCGGGAGGGCCTGATACGCAGTATTTT. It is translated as CASSLARAGGPDTQYF.

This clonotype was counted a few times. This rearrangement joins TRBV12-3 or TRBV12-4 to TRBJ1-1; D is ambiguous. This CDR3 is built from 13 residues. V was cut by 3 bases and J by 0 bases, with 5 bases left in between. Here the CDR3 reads CASSFSMNTEAFF. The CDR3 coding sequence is TGTGCCAGCAGTTTCTCTATGAACACTGAAGCTTTCTTT.

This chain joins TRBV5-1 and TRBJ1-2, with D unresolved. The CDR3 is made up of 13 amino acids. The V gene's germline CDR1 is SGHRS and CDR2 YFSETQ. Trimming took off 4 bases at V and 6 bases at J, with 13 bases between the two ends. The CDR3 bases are TGCGCCAGCAGCCCCCCGGGTATTCATGGCTACACCTTC. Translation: CASSPPGIHGYTF.

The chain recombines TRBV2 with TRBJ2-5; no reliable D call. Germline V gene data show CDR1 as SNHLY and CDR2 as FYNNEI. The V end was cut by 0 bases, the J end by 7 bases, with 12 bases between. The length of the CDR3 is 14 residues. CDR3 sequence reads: CASSEASTYATQYF. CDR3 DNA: TGTGCCAGCAGTGAAGCTAGCACCTATGCGACCCAGTACTTC.

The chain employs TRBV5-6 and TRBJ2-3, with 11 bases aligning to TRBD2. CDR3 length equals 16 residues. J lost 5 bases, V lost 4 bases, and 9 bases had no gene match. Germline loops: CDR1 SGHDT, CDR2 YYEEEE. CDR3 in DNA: TGTGCCAGCAGCCAAAGGACTAGCGGGTTTAGAGATACGCAGTATTTT. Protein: CASSQRTSGFRDTQYF.

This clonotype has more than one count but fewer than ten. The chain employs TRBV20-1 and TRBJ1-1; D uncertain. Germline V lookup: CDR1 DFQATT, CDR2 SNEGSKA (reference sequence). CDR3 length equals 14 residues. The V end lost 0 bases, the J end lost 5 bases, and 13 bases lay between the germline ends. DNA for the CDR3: TGCAGTGCTAGAGATCTCGCCGTGGGGACTGAAGCTTTCTTT. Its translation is CSARDLAVGTEAFF.

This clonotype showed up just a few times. CDR3 amino acids: CSARGGGNYEQYV. DNA for the CDR3: TGCAGTGCTAGAGGGGGGGGGAACTACGAGCAGTACGTC. The chain carries TRBV20-1 and TRBJ2-7, with 7 nucleotides matching TRBD2. This CDR3 has 13 residues. The V gene's germline CDR1 is DFQATT and CDR2 SNEGSKA (reference sequence). V was clipped by 1 base and J by 3 bases; unmatched bases: 3.

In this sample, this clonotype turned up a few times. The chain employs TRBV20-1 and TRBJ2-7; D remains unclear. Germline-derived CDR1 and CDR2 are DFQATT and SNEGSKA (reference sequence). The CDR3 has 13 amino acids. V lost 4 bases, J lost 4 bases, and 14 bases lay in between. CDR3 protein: CSAIRLRSYEQYV. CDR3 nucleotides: TGCAGTGCTATTAGACTTCGGAGTTACGAGCAGTACGTC.

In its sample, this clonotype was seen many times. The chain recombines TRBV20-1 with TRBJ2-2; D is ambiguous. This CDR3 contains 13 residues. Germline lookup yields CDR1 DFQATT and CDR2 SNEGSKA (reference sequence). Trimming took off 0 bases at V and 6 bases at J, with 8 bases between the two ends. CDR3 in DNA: TGCAGTGCTAGAGATGTGGTTCCCGGGGAGCTGTTTTTT. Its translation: CSARDVVPGELFF.

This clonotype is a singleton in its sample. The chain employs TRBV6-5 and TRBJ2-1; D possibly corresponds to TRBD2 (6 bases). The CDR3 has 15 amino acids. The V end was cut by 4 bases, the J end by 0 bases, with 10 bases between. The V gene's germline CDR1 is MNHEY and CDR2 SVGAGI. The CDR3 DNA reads TGTGCCAGCAGTTCTTACGGGAGCTCCTACAATGAGCAGTTCTTC. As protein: CASSSYGSSYNEQFF.

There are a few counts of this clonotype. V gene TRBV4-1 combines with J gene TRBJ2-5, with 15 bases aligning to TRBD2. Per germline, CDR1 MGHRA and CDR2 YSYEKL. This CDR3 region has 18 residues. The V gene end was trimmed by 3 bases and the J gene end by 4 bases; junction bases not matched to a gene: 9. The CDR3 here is CASSQGLPGLAGGETQYF. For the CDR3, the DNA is TGCGCCAGCAGCCAGGGACTACCGGGACTAGCGGGAGGAGAGACCCAGTACTTC.

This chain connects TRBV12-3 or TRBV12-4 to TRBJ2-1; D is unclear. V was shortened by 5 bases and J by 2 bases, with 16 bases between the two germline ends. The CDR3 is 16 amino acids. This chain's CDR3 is CASSQKRSRAYNEQFF. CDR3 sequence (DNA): TGTGCCAGCAGTCAGAAACGGAGTAGGGCCTACAATGAGCAGTTCTTC.

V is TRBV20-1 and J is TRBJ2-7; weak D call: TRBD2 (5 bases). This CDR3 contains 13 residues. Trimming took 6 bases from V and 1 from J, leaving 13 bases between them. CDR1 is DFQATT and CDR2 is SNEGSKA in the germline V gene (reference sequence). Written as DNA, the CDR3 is TGCAGTGCCGAGGGAGCTGGATCCTACGAGCAGTACTTC. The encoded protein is CSAEGAGSYEQYF.

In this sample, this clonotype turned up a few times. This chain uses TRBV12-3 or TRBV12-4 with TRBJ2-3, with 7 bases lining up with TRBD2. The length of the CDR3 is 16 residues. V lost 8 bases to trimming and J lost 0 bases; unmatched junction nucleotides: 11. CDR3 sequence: CASSPSGATSTDTQYF. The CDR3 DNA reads TGTGCCAGCTCCCCCAGCGGGGCCACTAGCACAGATACGCAGTATTTT.

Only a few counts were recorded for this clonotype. The CDR3 loop is CASSVYSTATYNEQFF. CDR3 coding DNA: TGTGCCAGCAGCGTATATAGCACCGCAACTTACAATGAGCAGTTCTTC. The V call is TRBV9, the J call TRBJ2-1; unclear D gene. The CDR3 runs 16 residues. Germline-derived CDR1 and CDR2 are SGDLS and YYNGEE. The ends were cut back, 1 base at V and 4 bases at J, with 15 bases in the middle.

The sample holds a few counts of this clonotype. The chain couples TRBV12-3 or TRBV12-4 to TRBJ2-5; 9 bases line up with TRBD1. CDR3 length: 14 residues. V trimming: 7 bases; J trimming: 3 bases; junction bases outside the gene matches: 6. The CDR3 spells CASTPGQGKETQYF. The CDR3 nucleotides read TGTGCCAGCACCCCCGGACAGGGGAAAGAGACCCAGTACTTC.

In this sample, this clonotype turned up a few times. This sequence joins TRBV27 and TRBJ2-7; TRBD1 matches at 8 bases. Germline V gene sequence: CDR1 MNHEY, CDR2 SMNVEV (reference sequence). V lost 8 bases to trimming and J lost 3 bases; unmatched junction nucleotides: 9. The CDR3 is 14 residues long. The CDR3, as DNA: TGTGCCAGCGGACCCGGGACAGGCCGCTACGAGCAGTACTTC. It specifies CASGPGTGRYEQYF.

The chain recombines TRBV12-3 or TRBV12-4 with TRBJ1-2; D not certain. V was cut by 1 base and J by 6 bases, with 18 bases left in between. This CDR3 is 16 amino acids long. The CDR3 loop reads CASSLDVTSGRDGYTF. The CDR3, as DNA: TGTGCCAGCAGTTTAGATGTTACCTCAGGAAGGGATGGCTACACCTTC.

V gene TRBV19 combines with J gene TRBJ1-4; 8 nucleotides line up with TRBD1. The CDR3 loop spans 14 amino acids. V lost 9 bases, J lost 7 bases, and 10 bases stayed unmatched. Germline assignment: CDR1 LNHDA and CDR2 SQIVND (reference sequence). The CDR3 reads CASSRPDRGEKLFF. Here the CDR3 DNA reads TGTGCCAGCTCAAGACCCGACAGGGGTGAAAAACTGTTTTTT.

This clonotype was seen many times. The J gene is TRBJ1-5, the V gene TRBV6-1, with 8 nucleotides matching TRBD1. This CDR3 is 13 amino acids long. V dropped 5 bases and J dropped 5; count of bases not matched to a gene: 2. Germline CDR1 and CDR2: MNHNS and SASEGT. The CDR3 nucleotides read TGTGCCAGCAGTCGGACAGGGCATCAGCCCCAGCATTTT. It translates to CASSRTGHQPQHF.

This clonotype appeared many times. The CDR3 sequence: CSVDERDRGYYNEQFF. CDR3 coding DNA: TGCAGCGTCGACGAAAGGGACAGGGGCTATTACAATGAGCAGTTCTTC. The chain uses TRBV29-1 and TRBJ2-1; TRBD1 aligns across 10 bases. This CDR3 has 16 amino acids. The V gene's germline CDR1 is SQVTM and CDR2 ANQGSEA. J gave up 4 bases and V 6 bases, and 12 bases lay outside the gene matches.

Here the CDR3 DNA reads TGTGCCAGCAGCTTCCCAAGCGGGAGCACAGATACGCAGTATTTT. Encoded protein: CASSFPSGSTDTQYF. V is TRBV7-9 and J is TRBJ2-3; D is possibly TRBD2 (6 bases). The CDR3 contains 15 residues. V was trimmed by 3 bases and J by 0 bases, leaving 10 bases between them. Per the germline V gene, CDR1 is SEHNR and CDR2 is FQNEAQ (reference sequence).

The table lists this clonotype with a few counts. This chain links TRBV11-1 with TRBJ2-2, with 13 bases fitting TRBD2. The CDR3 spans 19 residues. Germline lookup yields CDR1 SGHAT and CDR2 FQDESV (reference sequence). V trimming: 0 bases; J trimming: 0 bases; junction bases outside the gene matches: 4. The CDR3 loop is CASSLAGLAGPANTGELFF. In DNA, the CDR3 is TGTGCCAGCAGCTTAGCGGGACTAGCGGGGCCCGCGAACACCGGGGAGCTGTTTTTT.